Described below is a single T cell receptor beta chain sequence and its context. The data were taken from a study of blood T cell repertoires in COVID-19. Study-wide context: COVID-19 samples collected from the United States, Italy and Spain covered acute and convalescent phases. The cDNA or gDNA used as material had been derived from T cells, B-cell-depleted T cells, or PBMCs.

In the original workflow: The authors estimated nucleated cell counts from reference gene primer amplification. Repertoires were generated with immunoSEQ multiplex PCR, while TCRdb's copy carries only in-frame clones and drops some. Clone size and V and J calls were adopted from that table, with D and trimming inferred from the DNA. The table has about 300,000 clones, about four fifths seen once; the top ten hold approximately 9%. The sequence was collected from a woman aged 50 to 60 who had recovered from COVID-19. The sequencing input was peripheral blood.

As DNA, the CDR3 is TGTGCCAGCACCCGGGACACAGTGCAGAACACTGAAGCTTTCTTT. The encoded protein is CASTRDTVQNTEAFF. The rearrangement links TRBV6-5 to TRBJ1-1; tentative D call: TRBD1 (6 bases). V was pared by 7 bases and J by 1 base, with 16 bases between. The germline CDR1 and CDR2 sequences are MNHEY and SVGAGI. This CDR3 has 15 amino acids.